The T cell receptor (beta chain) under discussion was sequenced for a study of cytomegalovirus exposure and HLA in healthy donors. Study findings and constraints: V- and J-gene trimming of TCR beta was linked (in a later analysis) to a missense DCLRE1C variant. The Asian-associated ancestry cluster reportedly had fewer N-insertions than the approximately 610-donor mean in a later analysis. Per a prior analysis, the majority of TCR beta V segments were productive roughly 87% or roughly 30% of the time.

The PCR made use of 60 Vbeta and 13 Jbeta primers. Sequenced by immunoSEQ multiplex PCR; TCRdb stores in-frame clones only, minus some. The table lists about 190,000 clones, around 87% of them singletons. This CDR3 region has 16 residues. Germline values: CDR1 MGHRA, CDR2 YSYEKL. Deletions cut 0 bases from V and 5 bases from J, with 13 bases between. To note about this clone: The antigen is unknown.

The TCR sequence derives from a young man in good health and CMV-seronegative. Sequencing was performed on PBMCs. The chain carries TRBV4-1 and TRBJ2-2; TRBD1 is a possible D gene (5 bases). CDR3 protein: CASSQEVSGFTGELFF. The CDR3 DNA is TGCGCCAGCAGCCAAGAAGTGTCAGGGTTTACCGGGGAGCTGTTTTTT.